A selection of T cell receptor beta chains follows, all from one sample in a study of CD8 T cells in ankylosing spondylitis. TCRdb re-analysed the 5' RACE reads in MiXCR, keeping a single row per CDR3 protein. The repertoire consists of around 230,000 distinct CDR3 sequences, with approximately 9% occurring once and the leading ten covering approximately 6.2%. The sequenced sample consisted of blood, either unsorted or a sorted T cell fraction (not recorded which). The receptors shown here come from a male donor with ankylosing spondylitis or in good health (not recorded which). The conserved cysteine and the conserved F or W are not part of the CDR3 here. Only part of the rows carry a size: once, few, many, or a class if the clone is expanded.

v_gene | abundance | CDR3aa
TRBV27 | many | ASSPRLMGTEAF
TRBV27 | many | ASSLGLAAYNEQF
TRBV20-1 | many | SARQGAGTGELF
TRBV10-3 | - | AISEGPPRETQY
TRBV29-1 | - | SVEGLGGNGWSYEQY
TRBV6-2/TRBV6-3 | many | ASSLLQGRTEAF
TRBV3-1 | few | ATSQGNAGHFSYEQY
TRBV12-5 | many | ASGPSFRADEQY
TRBV7-2 | few | ASSLELGRRRNEQF
TRBV7-2 | many | ASSLLGVYEQY
TRBV7-3 | many | ASSLEAGGSEAF
TRBV12-3/TRBV12-4 | - | ASSPPGRLLNTEAF
TRBV27 | many | ASSFRDNYGYT
TRBV10-3 | many | ATLAGVKDEQF
TRBV6-5 | many | ASSFRTGNQPQH